This T cell receptor (beta chain) was sequenced in a study of beta chain features in type 1 diabetes. Across the study: What patients shared with healthy donors was a similar profile of age, gender and cell yields.

This clone was detected a few times. The study reverse transcribed the entire isolated RNA, so it sequenced expressed TCRB transcripts. The protocol was immunoSEQ multiplex PCR, while the TCRdb copy is restricted to in-frame clones and leaves out a portion. The sample contains 600,000 to 650,000 clones, less than 20% of which appear only once. V was trimmed by 4 bases and J by 4 bases, leaving 11 bases between them. The CDR3 runs to 14 residues. Per the germline V gene, CDR1 is SGHRS and CDR2 is YFSETQ. The TCR comes from a man aged 18-30 years in good health. This chain links TRBV5-1 with TRBJ1-4; D gene uncertain. Sequencing input: naive CD4+ T cells from blood. CDR3 DNA sequence: TGCGCCAGCAGCGCCCGACGGAATAATGAAAAACTGTTTTTT. Its protein is CASSARRNNEKLFF.